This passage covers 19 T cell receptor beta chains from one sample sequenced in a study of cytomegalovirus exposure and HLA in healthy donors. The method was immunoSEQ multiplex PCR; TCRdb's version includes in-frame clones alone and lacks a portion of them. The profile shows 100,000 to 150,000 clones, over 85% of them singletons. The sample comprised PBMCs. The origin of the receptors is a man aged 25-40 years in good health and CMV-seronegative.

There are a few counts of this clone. CDR3 sequence: CASSQGTGTPLHF. As DNA, the CDR3 is TGCGCCAGCAGCCAAGGAACGGGTACACCCCTCCACTTT. This chain uses TRBV4-1 with TRBJ1-6; D unresolved. The CDR3 has 13 amino acids. The V end lost 1 base, the J end lost 11 bases, and 9 bases lay between the germline ends. Germline CDR1 is MGHRA and CDR2 is YSYEKL.

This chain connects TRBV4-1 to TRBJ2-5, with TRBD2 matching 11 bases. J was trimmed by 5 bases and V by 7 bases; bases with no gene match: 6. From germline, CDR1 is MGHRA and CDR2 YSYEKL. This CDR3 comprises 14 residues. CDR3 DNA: TGCGCCAGCACCCTACTAGCGGGGGATGAGACCCAGTACTTC. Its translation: CASTLLAGDETQYF.

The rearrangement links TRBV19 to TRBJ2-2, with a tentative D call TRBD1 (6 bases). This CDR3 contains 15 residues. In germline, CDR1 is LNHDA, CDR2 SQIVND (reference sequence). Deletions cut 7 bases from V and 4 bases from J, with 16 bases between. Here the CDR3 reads CASTLQGRGTGELFF. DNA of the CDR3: TGTGCCAGTACCCTACAGGGAAGAGGCACCGGGGAGCTGTTTTTT.

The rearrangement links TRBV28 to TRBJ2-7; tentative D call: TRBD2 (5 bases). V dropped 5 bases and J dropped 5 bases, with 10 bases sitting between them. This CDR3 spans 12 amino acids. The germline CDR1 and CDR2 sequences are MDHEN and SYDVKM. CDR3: CASSPPADEQYF. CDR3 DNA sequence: TGTGCCAGCAGTCCTCCAGCGGACGAGCAGTACTTC.

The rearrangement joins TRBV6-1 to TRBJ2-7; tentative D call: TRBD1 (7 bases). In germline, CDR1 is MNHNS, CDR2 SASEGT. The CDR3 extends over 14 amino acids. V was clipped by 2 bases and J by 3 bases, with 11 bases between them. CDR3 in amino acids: CASSEQGGGYEQYF. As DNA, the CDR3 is TGTGCCAGCAGTGAACAGGGGGGTGGCTACGAGCAGTACTTC.

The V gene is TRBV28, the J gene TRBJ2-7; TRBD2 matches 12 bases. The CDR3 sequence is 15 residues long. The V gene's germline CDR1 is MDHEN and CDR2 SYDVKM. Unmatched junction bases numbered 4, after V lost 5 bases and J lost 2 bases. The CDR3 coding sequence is TGTGCCAGCAGTCTTAGGACTAGCGGGGCCTACGAGCAGTACTTC. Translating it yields CASSLRTSGAYEQYF.

The CDR3 region has the DNA TGTGCCAGCAGTTTATATCCAGGCGACGGTATGTCCCAGCATTTT. It translates to CASSLYPGDGMSQHF. J is TRBJ1-5 and V is TRBV27; D is undetermined. The CDR3 spans 15 residues. V was trimmed by 1 base and J by 11 bases, leaving 18 bases between them. Germline lookup yields CDR1 MNHEY and CDR2 SMNVEV (reference sequence).

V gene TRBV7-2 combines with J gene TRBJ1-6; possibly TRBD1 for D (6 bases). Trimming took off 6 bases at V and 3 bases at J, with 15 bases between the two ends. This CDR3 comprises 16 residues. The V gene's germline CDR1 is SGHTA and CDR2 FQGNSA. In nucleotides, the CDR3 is TGTGCCAGCAGTTTAAATACAGGGAACTATAATTCACCCCTCCACTTT. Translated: CASSLNTGNYNSPLHF.

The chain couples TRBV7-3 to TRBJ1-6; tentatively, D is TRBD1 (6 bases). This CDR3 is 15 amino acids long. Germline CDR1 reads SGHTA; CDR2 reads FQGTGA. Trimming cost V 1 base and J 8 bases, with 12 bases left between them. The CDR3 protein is CASSLRGPSDSPLHF. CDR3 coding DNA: TGTGCCAGCAGCTTAAGGGGGCCGTCCGATTCACCCCTCCACTTT.

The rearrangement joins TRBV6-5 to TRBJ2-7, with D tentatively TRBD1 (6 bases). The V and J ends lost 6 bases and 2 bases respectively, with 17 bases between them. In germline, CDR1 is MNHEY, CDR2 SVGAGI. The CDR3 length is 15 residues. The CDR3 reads CASSSRVRGTYEQYF. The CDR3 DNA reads TGTGCCAGCAGCTCTAGGGTCAGGGGTACCTACGAGCAGTACTTC.

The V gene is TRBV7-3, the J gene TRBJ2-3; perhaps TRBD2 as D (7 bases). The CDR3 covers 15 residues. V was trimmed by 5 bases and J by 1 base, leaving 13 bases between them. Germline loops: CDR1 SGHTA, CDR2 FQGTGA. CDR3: CASSRGGRGTDTQYF. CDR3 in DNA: TGTGCCAGCAGCCGAGGGGGGAGGGGCACAGATACGCAGTATTTT. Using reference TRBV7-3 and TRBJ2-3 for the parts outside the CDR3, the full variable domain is GAGVSQTPSNKVTEKGKYVELRCDPISGHTALYWYRQSLGQGPEFLIYFQGTGAADDSGLPNDRFFAVRPEGSVSTLKIQRTERGDSAVYLCASSRGGRGTDTQYFGPGTRLTVL.

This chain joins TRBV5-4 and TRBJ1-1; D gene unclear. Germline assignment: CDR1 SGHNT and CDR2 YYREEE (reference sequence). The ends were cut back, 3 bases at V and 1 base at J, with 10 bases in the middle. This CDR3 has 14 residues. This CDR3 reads CASSSGLRNTEAFF. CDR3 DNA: TGTGCCAGCAGCTCCGGACTGAGGAACACTGAAGCTTTCTTT. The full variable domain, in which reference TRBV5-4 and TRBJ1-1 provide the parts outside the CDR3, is ETGVTQSPTHLIKTRGQQVTLRCSSQSGHNTVSWYQQALGQGPQFIFQYYREEENGRGNFPPRFSGLQFPNYSSELNVNALELDDSALYLCASSSGLRNTEAFFGQGTRLTVV.

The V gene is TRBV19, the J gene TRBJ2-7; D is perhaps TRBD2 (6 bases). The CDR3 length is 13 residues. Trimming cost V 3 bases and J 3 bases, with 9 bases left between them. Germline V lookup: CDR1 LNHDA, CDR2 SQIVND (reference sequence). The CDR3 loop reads CASSMEGYYEQYF. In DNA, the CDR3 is TGTGCCAGTAGTATGGAGGGATACTACGAGCAGTACTTC.

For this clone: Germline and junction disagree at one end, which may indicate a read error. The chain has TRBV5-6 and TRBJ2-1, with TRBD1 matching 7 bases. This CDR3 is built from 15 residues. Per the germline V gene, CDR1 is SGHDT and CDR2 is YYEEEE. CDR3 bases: TGTGCCAGCAGCTTGACAGGGGCCTCCCACAATGAGCAGTTCTTC. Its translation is CASSLTGASHNEQFF.

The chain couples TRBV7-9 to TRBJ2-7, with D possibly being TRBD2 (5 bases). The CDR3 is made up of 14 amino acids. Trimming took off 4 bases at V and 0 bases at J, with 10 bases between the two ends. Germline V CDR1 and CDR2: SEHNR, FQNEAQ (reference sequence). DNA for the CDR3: TGTGCCAGCAGCTCCGGACTGCTCTCCTACGAGCAGTACTTC. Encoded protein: CASSSGLLSYEQYF.

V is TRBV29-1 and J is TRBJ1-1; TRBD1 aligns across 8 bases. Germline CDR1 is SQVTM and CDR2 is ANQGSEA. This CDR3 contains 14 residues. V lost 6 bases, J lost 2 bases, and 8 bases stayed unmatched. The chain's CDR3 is CSVNPGTGNTEAFF. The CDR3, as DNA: TGCAGCGTCAATCCCGGGACAGGCAACACTGAAGCTTTCTTT.

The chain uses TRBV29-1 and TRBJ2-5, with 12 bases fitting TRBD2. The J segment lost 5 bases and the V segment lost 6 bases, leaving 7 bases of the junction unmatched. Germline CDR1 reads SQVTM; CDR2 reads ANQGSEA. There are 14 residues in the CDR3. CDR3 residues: CSVRLAGAGETQYF. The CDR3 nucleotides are TGCAGCGTAAGACTAGCGGGGGCGGGGGAGACCCAGTACTTC.

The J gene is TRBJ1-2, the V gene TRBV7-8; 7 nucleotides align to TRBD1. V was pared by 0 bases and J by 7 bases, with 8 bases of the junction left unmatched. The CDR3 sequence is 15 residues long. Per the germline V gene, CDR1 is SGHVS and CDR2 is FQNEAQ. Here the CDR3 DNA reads TGTGCCAGCAGCTTAGCGTACAGGGGAACTTTTGGCTACACCTTC. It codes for CASSLAYRGTFGYTF. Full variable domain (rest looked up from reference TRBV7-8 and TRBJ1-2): GAGVSQSPRYKVAKRGQDVALRCDPISGHVSLFWYQQALGQGPEFLTYFQNEAQLDKSGLPSDRFFAERPEGSVSTLKIQRTQQEDSAVYLCASSLAYRGTFGYTFGSGTRLTVV.

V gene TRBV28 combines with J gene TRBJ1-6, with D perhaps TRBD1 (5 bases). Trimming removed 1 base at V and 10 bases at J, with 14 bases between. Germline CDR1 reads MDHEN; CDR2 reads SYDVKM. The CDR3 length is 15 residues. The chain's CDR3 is CASSLLQERESPLHF. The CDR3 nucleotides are TGTGCCAGCAGTTTATTACAGGAACGGGAGTCACCCCTCCACTTT.